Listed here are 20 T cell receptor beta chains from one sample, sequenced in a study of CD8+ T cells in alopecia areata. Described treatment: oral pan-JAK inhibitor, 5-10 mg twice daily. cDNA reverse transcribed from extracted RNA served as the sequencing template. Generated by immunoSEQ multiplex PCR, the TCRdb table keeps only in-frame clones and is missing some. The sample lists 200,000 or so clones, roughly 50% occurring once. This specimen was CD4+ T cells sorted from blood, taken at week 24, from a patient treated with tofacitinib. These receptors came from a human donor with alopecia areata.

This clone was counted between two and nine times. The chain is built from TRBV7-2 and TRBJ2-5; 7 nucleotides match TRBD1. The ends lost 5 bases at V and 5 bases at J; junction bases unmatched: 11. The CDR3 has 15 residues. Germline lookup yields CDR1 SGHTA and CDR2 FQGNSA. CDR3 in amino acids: CASSKVYGTEETQYF. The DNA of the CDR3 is TGTGCCAGCAGCAAGGTTTACGGGACAGAGGAGACCCAGTACTTC. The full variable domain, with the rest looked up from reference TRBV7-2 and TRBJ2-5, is GAGVSQSPSNKVTEKGKDVELRCDPISGHTALYWYRQSLGQGLEFLIYFQGNSAPDKSGLPSDRFSAERTGGSVSTLTIQRTQQEDSAVYLCASSKVYGTEETQYFGPGTRLLVL.

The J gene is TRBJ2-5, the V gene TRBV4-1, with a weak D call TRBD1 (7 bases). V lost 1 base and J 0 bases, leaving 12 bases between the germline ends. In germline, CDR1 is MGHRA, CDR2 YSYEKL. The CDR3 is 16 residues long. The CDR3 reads CASSQGRGLYQETQYF. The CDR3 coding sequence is TGCGCCAGCAGCCAAGGGAGGGGGCTGTACCAAGAGACCCAGTACTTC.

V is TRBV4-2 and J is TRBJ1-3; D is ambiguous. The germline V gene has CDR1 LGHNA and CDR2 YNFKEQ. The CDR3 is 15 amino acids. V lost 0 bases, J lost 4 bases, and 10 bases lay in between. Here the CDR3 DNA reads TGTGCCAGCAGCCAAGATCTTCAAGAGGGAAACACCATATATTTT. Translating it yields CASSQDLQEGNTIYF.

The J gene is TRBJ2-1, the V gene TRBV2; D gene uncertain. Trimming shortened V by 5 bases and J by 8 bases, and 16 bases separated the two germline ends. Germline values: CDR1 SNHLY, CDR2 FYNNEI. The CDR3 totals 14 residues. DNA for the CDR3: TGTGCCAGCAGTACCCTAATAGGGCGCGATGAGCAGTTCTTC. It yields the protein CASSTLIGRDEQFF.

The CDR3 DNA is TGTGCCAGCAGCGTAAAGATCGGACCTCAAGAGACCCAGTACTTC. It yields the protein CASSVKIGPQETQYF. The chain links TRBV9 to TRBJ2-5, with D unclear. The CDR3 loop spans 15 amino acids. Trimming shortened V by 1 base and J by 2 bases, and 12 bases separated the two germline ends. Germline V gene data show CDR1 as SGDLS and CDR2 as YYNGEE.

CDR3: CASSSPAGGNQEKLFF. CDR3 bases: TGTGCCAGCAGCTCCCCGGCAGGTGGGAATCAGGAAAAACTGTTTTTT. This chain joins TRBV5-6 and TRBJ1-4; D is unresolved. Per the germline V gene, CDR1 is SGHDT and CDR2 is YYEEEE. Trimming took 3 bases from V and 8 from J, leaving 20 bases between them. The CDR3 contains 16 residues.

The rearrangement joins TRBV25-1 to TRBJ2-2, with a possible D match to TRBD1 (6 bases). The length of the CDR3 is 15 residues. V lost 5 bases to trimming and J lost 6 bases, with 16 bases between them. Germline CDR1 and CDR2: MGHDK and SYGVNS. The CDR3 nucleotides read TGTGCCAGCAGTAACCCCGGACAGTCATCCGGGGAGCTGTTTTTT. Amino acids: CASSNPGQSSGELFF. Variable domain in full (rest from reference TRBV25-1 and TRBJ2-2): EADIYQTPRYLVIGTGKKITLECSQTMGHDKMYWYQQDPGMELHLIHYSYGVNSTEKGDLSSESTVSRIRTEHFPLTLESARPSHTSQYLCASSNPGQSSGELFFGEGSRLTVL.

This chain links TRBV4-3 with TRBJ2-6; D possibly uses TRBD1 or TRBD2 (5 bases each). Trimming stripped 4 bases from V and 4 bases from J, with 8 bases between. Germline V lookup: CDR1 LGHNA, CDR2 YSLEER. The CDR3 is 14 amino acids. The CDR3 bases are TGCGCCAGCAGCCCCGGGGACGGGGCCAACGTCCTGACTTTC. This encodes CASSPGDGANVLTF.

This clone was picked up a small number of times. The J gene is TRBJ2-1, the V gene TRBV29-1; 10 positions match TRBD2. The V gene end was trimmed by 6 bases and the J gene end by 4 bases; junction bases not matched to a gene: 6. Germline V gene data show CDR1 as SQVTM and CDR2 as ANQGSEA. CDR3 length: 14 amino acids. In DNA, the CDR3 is TGCAGCGTAAGCGGGAGGGCCCGGTACAATGAGCAGTTCTTC. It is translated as CSVSGRARYNEQFF.

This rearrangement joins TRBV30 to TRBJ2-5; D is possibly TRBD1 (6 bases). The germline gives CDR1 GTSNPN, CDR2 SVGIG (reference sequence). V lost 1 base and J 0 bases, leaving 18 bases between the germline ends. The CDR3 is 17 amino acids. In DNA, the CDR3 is TGTGCCTGGAGTGATCGCAGGGGCCACTCAAACCAAGAGACCCAGTACTTC. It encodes CAWSDRRGHSNQETQYF.

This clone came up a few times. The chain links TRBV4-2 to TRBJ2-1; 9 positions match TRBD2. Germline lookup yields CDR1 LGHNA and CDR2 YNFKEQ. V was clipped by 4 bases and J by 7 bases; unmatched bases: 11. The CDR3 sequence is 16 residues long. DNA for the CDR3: TGTGCCAGCAGCCGCCGAACGGGCGGGGGGGAGAATGAGCAGTTCTTC. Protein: CASSRRTGGGENEQFF.

The CDR3 coding sequence is TGTGCCAGCAGCGTATCACTAGCGGGGTCCGAGCAGTACTTC. It translates to CASSVSLAGSEQYF. The genes are TRBV9 and TRBJ2-7; 10 bases are shared with TRBD2. This CDR3 comprises 14 residues. Germline V CDR1 and CDR2: SGDLS, YYNGEE. Trimming took 1 base from V and 6 from J; bases not matched to a gene: 4.

The CDR3 DNA reads TGTGCCAGCCTTTCCTCAGGGACAGTTGGGACCGGGGAGCTGTTTTTT. Translated: CASLSSGTVGTGELFF. V and J are TRBV7-2 and TRBJ2-2; 7 bases align to TRBD1. The J segment lost 5 bases and the V segment lost 8 bases, leaving 14 bases of the junction unmatched. The germline gives CDR1 SGHTA, CDR2 FQGNSA. CDR3 length equals 16 residues. The full variable domain, rest sourced from reference TRBV7-2 and TRBJ2-2, is GAGVSQSPSNKVTEKGKDVELRCDPISGHTALYWYRQSLGQGLEFLIYFQGNSAPDKSGLPSDRFSAERTGGSVSTLTIQRTQQEDSAVYLCASLSSGTVGTGELFFGEGSRLTVL.

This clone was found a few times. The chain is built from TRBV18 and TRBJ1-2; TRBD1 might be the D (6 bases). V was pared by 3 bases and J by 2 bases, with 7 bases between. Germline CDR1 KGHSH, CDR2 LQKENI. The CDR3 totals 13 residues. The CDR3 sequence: CASSPQGNYGYTF. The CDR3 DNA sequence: TGTGCCAGCTCACCCCAGGGGAACTATGGCTACACCTTC.

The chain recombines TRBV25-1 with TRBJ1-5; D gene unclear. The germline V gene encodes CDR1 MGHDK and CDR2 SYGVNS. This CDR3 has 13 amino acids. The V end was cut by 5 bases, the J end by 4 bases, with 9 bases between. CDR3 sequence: CASSRDGNQPQHF. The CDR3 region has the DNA TGTGCCAGCAGTAGAGACGGGAATCAGCCCCAGCATTTT.

CDR3 amino acids: CASSPSWGAGTQYF. For the CDR3, the DNA is TGCGCCAGCAGCCCCAGTTGGGGCGCCGGGACCCAGTACTTC. This sequence joins TRBV5-1 and TRBJ2-5, with a weak D call TRBD1 (5 bases). Germline CDR1 reads SGHRS; CDR2 reads YFSETQ. The CDR3 totals 14 residues. Trimming took off 4 bases at V and 7 bases at J, with 17 bases between the two ends.

The CDR3, as DNA: TGTGCCAGCTCACCACTGAGCTTTCTTTTGAATCTGGCTGAGCAGTTCTTC. Residues: CASSPLSFLLNLAEQFF. V gene TRBV18 combines with J gene TRBJ2-1; D is undetermined. Trimming shortened V by 1 base and J by 9 bases, and 22 bases separated the two germline ends. The CDR3 runs to 17 residues. CDR1 is KGHSH and CDR2 is LQKENI in the germline V gene.

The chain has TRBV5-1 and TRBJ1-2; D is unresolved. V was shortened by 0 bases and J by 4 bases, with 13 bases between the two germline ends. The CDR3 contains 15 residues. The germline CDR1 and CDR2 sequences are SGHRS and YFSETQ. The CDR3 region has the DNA TGCGCCAGCAGCTTGGACTCAGGAGGTTCCTATGGCTACACCTTC. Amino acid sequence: CASSLDSGGSYGYTF.

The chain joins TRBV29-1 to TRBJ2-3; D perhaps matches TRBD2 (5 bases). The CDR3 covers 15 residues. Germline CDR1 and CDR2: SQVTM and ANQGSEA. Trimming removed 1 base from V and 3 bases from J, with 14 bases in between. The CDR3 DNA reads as TGCAGCGTTGAAGGGACTCACCTGGGGACAGATACGCAGTATTTT. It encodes CSVEGTHLGTDTQYF.

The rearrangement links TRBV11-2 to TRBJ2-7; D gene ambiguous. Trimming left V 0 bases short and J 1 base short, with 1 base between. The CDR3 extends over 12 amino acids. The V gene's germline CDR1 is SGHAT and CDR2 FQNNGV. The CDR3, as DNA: TGTGCCAGCAGCTTAGATTCCTACGAGCAGTACTTC. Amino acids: CASSLDSYEQYF.